This TCR beta chain was recovered during a study of human T cells and chemical hapten exposure. Time point reported: patch test 2, 6 weeks after DPC sensitization. Noted treatment: therapeutic diphenylcyclopropenone sensitization with weekly scalp DPC. The CDR3 is 17 amino acids. J lost 4 bases, V lost 6 bases, and 13 bases had no gene match. Germline CDR1 is DFQATT and CDR2 is SNEGSKA (reference sequence). Each CDR3 protein is one row after TCRdb ran MiXCR on the RACE reads. The profile shows some 100,000 distinct CDR3 sequences, 7.5% to 10% of them singletons. This clonotype occurred a few times. The chain combines TRBV20-1 with TRBJ2-5; 14 bases are a match to TRBD2. The sequencing here drew on whole blood, taken in connection with sensitization to the hapten diphenylcyclopropenone (DPC). The receptor's source is a woman between 40 and 50 years old with alopecia areata. Some clones in this sample may be carry-over from other donors' samples. In nucleotides, the CDR3 is TGCAGTGCCTATTCCGGGACTAGCGGGAGTGTCGGAGAGACCCAGTACTTC. This gives the protein CSAYSGTSGSVGETQYF.